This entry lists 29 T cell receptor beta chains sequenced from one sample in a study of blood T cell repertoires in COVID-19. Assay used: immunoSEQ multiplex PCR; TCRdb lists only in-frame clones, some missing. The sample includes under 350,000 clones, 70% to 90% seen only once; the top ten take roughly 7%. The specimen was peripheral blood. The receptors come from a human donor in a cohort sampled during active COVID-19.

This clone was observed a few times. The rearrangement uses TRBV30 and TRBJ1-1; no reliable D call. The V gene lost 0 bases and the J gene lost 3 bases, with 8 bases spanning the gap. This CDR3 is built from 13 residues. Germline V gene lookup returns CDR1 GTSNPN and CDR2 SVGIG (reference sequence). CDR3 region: CAWSVGTDTEAFF. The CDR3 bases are TGTGCCTGGAGTGTTGGAACAGACACTGAAGCTTTCTTT.

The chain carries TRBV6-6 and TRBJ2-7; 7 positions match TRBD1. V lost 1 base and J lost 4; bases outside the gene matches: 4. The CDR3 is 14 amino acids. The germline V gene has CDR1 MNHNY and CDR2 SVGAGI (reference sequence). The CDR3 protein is CASSYLGQRYEQYF. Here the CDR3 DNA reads TGTGCCAGCAGTTACTTGGGACAGAGATACGAGCAGTACTTC.

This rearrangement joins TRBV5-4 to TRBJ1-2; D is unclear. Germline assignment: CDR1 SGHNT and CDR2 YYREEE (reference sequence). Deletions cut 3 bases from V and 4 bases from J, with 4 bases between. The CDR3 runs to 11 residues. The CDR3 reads CASSSFYGYTF. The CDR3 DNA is TGTGCCAGCAGCTCCTTCTATGGCTACACCTTC. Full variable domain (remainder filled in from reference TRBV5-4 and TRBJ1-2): ETGVTQSPTHLIKTRGQQVTLRCSSQSGHNTVSWYQQALGQGPQFIFQYYREEENGRGNFPPRFSGLQFPNYSSELNVNALELDDSALYLCASSSFYGYTFGSGTRLTVV.

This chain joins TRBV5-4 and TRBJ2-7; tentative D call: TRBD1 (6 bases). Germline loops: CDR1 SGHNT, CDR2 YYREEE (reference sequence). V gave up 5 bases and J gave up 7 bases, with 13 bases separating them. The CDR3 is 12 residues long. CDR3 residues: CASRKGGGEQYF. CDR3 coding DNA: TGTGCCAGCAGGAAAGGGGGTGGTGAGCAGTACTTC.

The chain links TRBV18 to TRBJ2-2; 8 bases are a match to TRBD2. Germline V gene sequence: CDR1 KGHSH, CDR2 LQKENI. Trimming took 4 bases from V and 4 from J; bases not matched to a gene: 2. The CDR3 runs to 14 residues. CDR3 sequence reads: CASSRTSPTGELFF. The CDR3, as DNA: TGTGCCAGCTCACGGACTAGCCCCACCGGGGAGCTGTTTTTT.

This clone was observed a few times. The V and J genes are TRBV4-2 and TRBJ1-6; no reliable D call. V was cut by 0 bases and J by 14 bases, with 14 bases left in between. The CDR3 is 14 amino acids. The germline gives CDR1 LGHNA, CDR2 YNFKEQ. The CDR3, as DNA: TGTGCCAGCAGCCAAGAGAACGAGGCGGCGACCCTCCACTTT. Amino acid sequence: CASSQENEAATLHF.

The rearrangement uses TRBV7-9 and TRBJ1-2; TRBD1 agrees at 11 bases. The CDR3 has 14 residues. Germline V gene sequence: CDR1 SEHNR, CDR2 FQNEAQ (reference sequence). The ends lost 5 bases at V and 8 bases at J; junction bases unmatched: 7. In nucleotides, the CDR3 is TGTGCCAGCAGCCCGGGACAGGGGGAAGGCGGCTACACCTTC. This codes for CASSPGQGEGGYTF.

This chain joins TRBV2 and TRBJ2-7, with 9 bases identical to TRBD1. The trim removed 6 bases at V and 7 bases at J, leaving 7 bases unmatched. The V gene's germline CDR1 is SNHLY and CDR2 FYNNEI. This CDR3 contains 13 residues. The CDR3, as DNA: TGTGCCAGCAGACCGGGACAGGGTAGGGAGCAGTACTTC. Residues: CASRPGQGREQYF.

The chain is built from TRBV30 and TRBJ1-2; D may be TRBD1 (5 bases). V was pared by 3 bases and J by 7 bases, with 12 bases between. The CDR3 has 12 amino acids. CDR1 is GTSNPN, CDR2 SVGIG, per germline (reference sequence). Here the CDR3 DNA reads TGTGCCTGGAGGGTACCAGGGCTTGGCTACACCTTC. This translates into CAWRVPGLGYTF.

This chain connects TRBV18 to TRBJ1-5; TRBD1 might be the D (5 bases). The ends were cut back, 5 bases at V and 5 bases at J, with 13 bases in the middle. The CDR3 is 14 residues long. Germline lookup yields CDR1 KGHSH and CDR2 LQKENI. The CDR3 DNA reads TGTGCCAGCTCAATACAGGCGAACGATCAGCCCCAGCATTTT. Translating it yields CASSIQANDQPQHF. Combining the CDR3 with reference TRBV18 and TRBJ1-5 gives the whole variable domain NAGVMQNPRHLVRRRGQEARLRCSPMKGHSHVYWYRQLPEEGLKFMVYLQKENIIDESGMPKERFSAEFPKEGPSILRIQQVVRGDSAAYFCASSIQANDQPQHFGDGTRLSIL.

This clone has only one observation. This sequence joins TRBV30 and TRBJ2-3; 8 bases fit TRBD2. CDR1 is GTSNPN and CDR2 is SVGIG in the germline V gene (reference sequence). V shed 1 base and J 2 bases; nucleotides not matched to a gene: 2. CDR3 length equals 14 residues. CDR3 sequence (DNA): TGTGCCTGGAGTGCGGGGGGGCCCACAGATACGCAGTATTTT. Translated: CAWSAGGPTDTQYF.

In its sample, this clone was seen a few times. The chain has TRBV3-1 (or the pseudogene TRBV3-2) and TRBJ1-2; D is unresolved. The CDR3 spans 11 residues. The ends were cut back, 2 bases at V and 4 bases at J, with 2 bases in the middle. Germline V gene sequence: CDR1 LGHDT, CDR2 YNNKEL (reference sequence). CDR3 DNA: TGTGCCAGCAGCCAACTCTATGGCTACACCTTC. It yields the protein CASSQLYGYTF.

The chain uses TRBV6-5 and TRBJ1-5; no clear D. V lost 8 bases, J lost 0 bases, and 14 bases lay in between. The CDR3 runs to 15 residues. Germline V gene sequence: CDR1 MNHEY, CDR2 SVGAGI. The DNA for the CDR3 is TGTGCCAGCTCATGGCAGACAAATAGCAATCAGCCCCAGCATTTT. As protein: CASSWQTNSNQPQHF.

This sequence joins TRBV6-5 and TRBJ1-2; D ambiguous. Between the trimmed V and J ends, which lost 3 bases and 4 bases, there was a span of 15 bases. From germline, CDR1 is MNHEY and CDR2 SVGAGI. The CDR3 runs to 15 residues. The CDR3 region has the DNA TGTGCCAGCAGTTATGGTCCGGGCGGGGTCTATGGCTACACCTTC. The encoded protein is CASSYGPGGVYGYTF.

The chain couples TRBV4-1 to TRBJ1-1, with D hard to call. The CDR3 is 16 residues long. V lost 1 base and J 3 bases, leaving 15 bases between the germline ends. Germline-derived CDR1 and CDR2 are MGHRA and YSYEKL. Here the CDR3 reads CASSQVGASLDTEAFF. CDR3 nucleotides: TGCGCCAGCAGCCAAGTTGGAGCGTCTTTGGACACTGAAGCTTTCTTT.

In nucleotides, the CDR3 is TGTGCCTGGAGTGGTGTAGGGGGCCGCACCGGGGAGCTGTTTTTT. Amino acids: CAWSGVGGRTGELFF. This chain connects TRBV30 to TRBJ2-2, with 7 bases lining up with TRBD1. This CDR3 has 15 amino acids. Germline V gene sequence: CDR1 GTSNPN, CDR2 SVGIG (reference sequence). V was pared by 1 base and J by 4 bases, with 6 bases of the junction left unmatched. The variable domain in full, completed from reference TRBV30 and TRBJ2-2, reads SQTIHQWPATLVQPVGSPLSLECTVEGTSNPNLYWYRQAAGRGLQLLFYSVGIGQISSEVPQNLSASRPQDRQFILSSKKLLLSDSGFYLCAWSGVGGRTGELFFGEGSRLTVL.

The CDR3, as DNA: TGTGCCAGCAGCCAAGAGCGGGGAGGGGGCTATGGCTACACCTTC. It encodes CASSQERGGGYGYTF. The chain has TRBV4-2 and TRBJ1-2, with a weak D call TRBD1 (6 bases). Germline lookup yields CDR1 LGHNA and CDR2 YNFKEQ. The CDR3 is made up of 15 amino acids. The V end lost 0 bases, the J end lost 4 bases, and 12 bases lay between the germline ends.

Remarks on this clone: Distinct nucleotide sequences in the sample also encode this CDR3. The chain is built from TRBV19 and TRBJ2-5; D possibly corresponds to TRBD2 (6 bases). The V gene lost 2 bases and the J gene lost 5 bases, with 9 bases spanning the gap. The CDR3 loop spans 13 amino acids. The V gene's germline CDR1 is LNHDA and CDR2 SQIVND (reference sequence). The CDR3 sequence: CASSIWGEETQYF. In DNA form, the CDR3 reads TGTGCCAGTAGTATATGGGGGGAGGAGACCCAGTACTTC.

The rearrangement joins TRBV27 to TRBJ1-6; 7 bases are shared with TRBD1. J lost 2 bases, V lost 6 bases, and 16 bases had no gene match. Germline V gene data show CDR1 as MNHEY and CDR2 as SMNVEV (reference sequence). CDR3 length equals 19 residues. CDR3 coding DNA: TGTGCCAGCAGCCTTAGGGGGCCCCAGGGGAGGACCTATAATTCACCCCTCCACTTT. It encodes CASSLRGPQGRTYNSPLHF.

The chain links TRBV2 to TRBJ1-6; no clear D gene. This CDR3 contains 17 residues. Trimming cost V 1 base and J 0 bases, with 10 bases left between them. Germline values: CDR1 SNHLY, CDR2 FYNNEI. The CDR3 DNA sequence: TGTGCCAGCAGTGAAGTTCAGGCGAGCTCCTATAATTCACCCCTCCACTTT. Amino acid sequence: CASSEVQASSYNSPLHF. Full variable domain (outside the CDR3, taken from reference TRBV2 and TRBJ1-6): EPEVTQTPSHQVTQMGQEVILRCVPISNHLYFYWYRQILGQKVEFLVSFYNNEISEKSEIFDDQFSVERPDGSNFTLKIRSTKLEDSAMYFCASSEVQASSYNSPLHFGNGTRLTVT.

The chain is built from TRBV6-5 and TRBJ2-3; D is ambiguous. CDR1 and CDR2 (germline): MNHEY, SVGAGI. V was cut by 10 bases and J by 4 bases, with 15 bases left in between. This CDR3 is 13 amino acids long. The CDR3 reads CATTRSVADTQYF. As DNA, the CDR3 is TGTGCCACGACTCGTTCCGTGGCAGATACGCAGTATTTT.

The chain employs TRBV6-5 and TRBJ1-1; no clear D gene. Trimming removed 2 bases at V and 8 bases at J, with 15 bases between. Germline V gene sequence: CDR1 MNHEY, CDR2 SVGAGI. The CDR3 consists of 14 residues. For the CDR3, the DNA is TGTGCCAGCAGTTACGGAAACGGGAATTCCGAAGCTTTCTTT. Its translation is CASSYGNGNSEAFF.

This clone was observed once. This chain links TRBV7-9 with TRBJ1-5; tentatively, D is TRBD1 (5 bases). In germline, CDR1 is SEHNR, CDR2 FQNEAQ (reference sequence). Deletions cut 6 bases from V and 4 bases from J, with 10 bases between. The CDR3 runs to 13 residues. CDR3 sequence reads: CASSLGVNQPQHF. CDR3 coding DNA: TGTGCCAGCAGTCTAGGGGTGAATCAGCCCCAGCATTTT.

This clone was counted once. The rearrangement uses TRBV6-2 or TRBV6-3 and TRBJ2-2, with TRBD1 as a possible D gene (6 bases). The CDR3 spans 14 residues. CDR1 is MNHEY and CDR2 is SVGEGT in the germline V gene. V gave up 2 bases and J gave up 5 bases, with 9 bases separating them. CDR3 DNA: TGTGCCAGCAGTTACCTGGACAGTACCGGGGAGCTGTTTTTT. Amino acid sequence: CASSYLDSTGELFF.

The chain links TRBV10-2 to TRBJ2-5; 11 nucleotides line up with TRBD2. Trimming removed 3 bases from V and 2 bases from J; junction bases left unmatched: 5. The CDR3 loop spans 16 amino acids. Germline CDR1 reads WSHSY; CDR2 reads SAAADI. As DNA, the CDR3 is TGCGCCAGCAGTGAACCGGGGACTAGCGGACAAGAGACCCAGTACTTC. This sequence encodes CASSEPGTSGQETQYF.

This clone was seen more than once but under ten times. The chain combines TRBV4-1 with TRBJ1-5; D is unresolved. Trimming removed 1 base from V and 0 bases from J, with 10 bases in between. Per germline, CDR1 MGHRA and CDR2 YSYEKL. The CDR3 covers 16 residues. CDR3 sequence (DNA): TGCGCCAGCAGCCAAGTGGGCCCTCTTAGCAATCAGCCCCAGCATTTT. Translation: CASSQVGPLSNQPQHF.

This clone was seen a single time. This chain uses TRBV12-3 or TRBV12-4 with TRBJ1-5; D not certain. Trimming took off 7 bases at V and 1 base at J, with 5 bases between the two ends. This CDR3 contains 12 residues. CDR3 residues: CASTQSNQPQHF. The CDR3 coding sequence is TGTGCCAGCACACAAAGCAATCAGCCCCAGCATTTT.

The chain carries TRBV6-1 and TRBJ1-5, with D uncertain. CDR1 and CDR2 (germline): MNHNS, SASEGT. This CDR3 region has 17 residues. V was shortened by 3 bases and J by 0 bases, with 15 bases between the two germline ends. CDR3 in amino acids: CASSDLALGGSNQPQHF. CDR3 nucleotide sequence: TGTGCCAGCAGTGATCTGGCCCTTGGTGGTAGCAATCAGCCCCAGCATTTT.

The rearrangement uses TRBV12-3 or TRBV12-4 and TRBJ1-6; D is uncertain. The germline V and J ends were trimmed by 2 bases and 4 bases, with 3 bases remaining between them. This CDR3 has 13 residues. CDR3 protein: CASSLSYNSPLHF. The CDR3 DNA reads TGTGCCAGCAGTTTATCATATAATTCACCCCTCCACTTT.